The clone carrying this T cell receptor beta chain was seen once. This sample is part of a study of blood T cell repertoires in COVID-19. On the study more broadly: Material from acute and convalescent COVID-19 was sourced from the United States, Italy and Spain.

The authors' processing: Researchers report that nucleated cell counts were estimated from reference gene primer amplification. The repertoire was sequenced with immunoSEQ multiplex PCR; TCRdb's copy has only in-frame clones and lacks some. V and J calls and clone size come straight from that table; D and trimming were deduced from the DNA. This repertoire shows some 120,000 clones, 90% found once; its top ten account for approximately 1.9%. The material sequenced was peripheral blood. The receptor's source is a human donor with active COVID-19. The donor label of this sample is uncertain.

The chain's CDR3 is CASSLGTGSYEQYF. In DNA, the CDR3 is TGTGCCAGCAGCTTAGGAACAGGGTCCTACGAGCAGTACTTC. The rearrangement uses TRBV7-2 and TRBJ2-7, with D maybe TRBD1 (6 bases). Trimming cost V 1 base and J 1 base, with 8 bases left between them. The length of the CDR3 is 14 residues. Germline V gene data show CDR1 as SGHTA and CDR2 as FQGNSA.